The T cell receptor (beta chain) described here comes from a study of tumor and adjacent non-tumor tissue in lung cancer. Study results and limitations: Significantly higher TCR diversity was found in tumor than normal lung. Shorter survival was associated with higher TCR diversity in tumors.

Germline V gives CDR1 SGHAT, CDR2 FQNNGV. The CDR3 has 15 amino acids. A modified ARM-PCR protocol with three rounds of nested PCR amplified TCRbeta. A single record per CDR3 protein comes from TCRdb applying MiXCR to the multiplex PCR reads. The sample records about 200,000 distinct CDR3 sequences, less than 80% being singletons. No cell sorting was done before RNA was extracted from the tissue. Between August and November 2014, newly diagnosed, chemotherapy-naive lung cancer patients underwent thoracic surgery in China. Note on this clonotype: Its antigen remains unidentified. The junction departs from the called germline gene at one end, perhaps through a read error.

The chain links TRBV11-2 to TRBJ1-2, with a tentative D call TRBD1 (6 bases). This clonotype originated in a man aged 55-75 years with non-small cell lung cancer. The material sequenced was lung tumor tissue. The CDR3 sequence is CASGFKQGLNYGYTF. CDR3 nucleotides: TGTGCCAGCGGCTTTAAACAGGGTCTTAACTATGGCTACACCTTC.